Below, 5 T cell receptor beta chains from the same sample are listed, as sequenced in a study of glioma-infiltrating T cells after dendritic cell vaccination. Method: immunoSEQ multiplex PCR; TCRdb's copy keeps in-frame clones and lacks some. The table shows about 73,000 clones, with roughly four fifths occurring only once. The sequencing here drew on blood, taken before dendritic cell vaccination. The receptors derive from a human donor with glioblastoma.

This clone was detected only a few times. The chain links TRBV7-8 to TRBJ2-2; 8 bases agree with TRBD2. Trimming cost V 4 bases and J 5 bases; bases outside gene matches: 12. Germline CDR1 reads SGHVS; CDR2 reads FQNEAQ. The CDR3 totals 17 residues. Here the CDR3 DNA reads TGTGCCAGCAGCTCGCCTCGGGGGGGGCGCGGGACCGGGGAGCTGTTTTTT. The encoded protein is CASSSPRGGRGTGELFF.

This clone has more than one count but fewer than ten. J is TRBJ2-7 and V is TRBV18, with 13 nucleotides matching TRBD2. The CDR3 has 15 amino acids. Per germline, CDR1 KGHSH and CDR2 LQKENI. V lost 4 bases to trimming and J lost 5 bases; unmatched junction nucleotides: 5. The DNA of the CDR3 is TGTGCCAGCTCACGAGGACTAGCGGGAGTCGACGAGCAGTACGTC. This encodes CASSRGLAGVDEQYV.

The rearrangement links TRBV5-1 to TRBJ2-2, with TRBD2 identical over 8 bases. The CDR3 spans 17 residues. Germline CDR1 SGHRS, CDR2 YFSETQ. Losses at the gene ends were 5 bases for V and 0 bases for J; bases not matched to a gene: 9. The CDR3 loop reads CASSSSAGGPNTGELFF. The CDR3 DNA reads as TGCGCCAGCAGTTCCTCGGCGGGGGGACCGAACACCGGGGAGCTGTTTTTT. Full variable domain (missing parts from reference TRBV5-1 and TRBJ2-2): KAGVTQTPRYLIKTRGQQVTLSCSPISGHRSVSWYQQTPGQGLQFLFEYFSETQRNKGNFPGRFSGRQFSNSRSEMNVSTLELGDSALYLCASSSSAGGPNTGELFFGEGSRLTVL.

The chain employs TRBV18 and TRBJ2-3, with D perhaps matching TRBD2 (6 bases). V lost 2 bases, J lost 2 bases, and 11 bases lay in between. Germline values: CDR1 KGHSH, CDR2 LQKENI. This CDR3 contains 15 residues. The CDR3 DNA reads as TGTGCCAGCTCACCAGCTAGCGAGTACACAGATACGCAGTATTTT. It specifies CASSPASEYTDTQYF.

The V gene is TRBV4-1, the J gene TRBJ2-1; the D gene is possibly TRBD2 (6 bases). The ends were cut back, 0 bases at V and 2 bases at J, with 14 bases in the middle. Germline lookup yields CDR1 MGHRA and CDR2 YSYEKL. This CDR3 region has 17 residues. Written as DNA, the CDR3 is TGCGCCAGCAGCCAAGATCTTCTGCGGGGCGCCTACAATGAGCAGTTCTTC. Translating gives CASSQDLLRGAYNEQFF.